The table lists the clone carrying this TCR beta chain with many counts. The antigen is undetermined. Indicated time point: pre-sensitization, week 0. The sample's treatment: therapeutic diphenylcyclopropenone sensitization with weekly scalp DPC. The template was total RNA from unfractionated whole blood. This entry belongs to a study of human T cells and chemical hapten exposure. For the study at large: Upper inner arm skin measuring around 2 cm by around 2 cm received 2% DPC for sensitization.

This CDR3 spans 14 amino acids. Germline-derived CDR1 and CDR2 are MNHEY and SVGEGT. V gave up 0 bases and J gave up 5 bases, with 8 bases separating them. The library attached unique molecular identifiers to individual cDNA molecules. Authors' methods: Samples ranged from roughly 20,000 to 750,000 TCRs, with a median of around 100,000. TCRdb called the RACE reads again in MiXCR, with one record for every CDR3 protein. TCRdb, rather than the study authors, made the V and J calls. The data show approximately 50,000 distinct CDR3 sequences, approximately 9.6% seen once. Notes on the study in general: TCRs whose frequency exceeded 1 in 1000 remained the same following DPC sensitization.

The V gene is TRBV6-2 or TRBV6-3, the J gene TRBJ2-1; D perhaps matches TRBD2 (5 bases). This TCR came from a woman aged 30 to 39 with alopecia areata. Some clones in this sample may be carry-over from other donors' samples. The sequences come from whole blood, collected in connection with sensitization to the hapten diphenylcyclopropenone (DPC). The CDR3 region is CASSYSGENNEQFF. CDR3 in DNA: TGTGCCAGCAGTTACTCCGGGGAGAACAATGAGCAGTTCTTC.